This T cell receptor beta chain appears in the sequencing data of a study of T cells in narcolepsy. Background on the study: Donors had narcolepsy type 1 or type 2, or were healthy controls.

Study-level findings and limits: Autoreactive clonotypes reportedly recurred in blood of same and different patients, not controls. HCRT-specific and TRIB2-specific autoreactive clonotypes appeared among same-patient CSF and blood CD4+ clonotypes.

Profiling relied on immunoSEQ multiplex PCR, and the TCRdb table lists in-frame clones only, not all of them. The sample lists 25,000 to 30,000 clones, more than 75% seen once, with approximately 1% in the top ten. A word on this clone: As yet, its antigen is unknown.

Looked up from germline, CDR1 is SQVTM and CDR2 is ANQGSEA. The V and J ends lost 5 bases and 6 bases, in that order; junction bases with no gene match: 9. There are 13 residues in the CDR3. Sequencing was performed on memory (CD45RA-) CD4+ T cells from blood. The origin of this receptor is a human donor in good health. The chain combines TRBV29-1 with TRBJ1-1, with TRBD1 identical over 7 bases. CDR3 amino acids: CSVSPRGRPEAFF. In nucleotides, the CDR3 is TGCAGCGTTTCTCCCAGGGGGAGGCCTGAAGCTTTCTTT.